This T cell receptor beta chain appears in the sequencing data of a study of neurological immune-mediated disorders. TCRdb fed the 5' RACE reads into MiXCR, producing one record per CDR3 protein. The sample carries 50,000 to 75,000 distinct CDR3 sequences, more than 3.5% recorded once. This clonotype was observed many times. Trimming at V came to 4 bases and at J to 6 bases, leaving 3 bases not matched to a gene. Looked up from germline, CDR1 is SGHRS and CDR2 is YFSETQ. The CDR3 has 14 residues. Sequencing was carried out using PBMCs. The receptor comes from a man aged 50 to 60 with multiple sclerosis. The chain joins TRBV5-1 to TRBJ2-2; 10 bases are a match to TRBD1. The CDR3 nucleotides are TGCGCCAGCAGCGGGACAGGGGATTCCGGGGAGCTGTTTTTT. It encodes CASSGTGDSGELFF. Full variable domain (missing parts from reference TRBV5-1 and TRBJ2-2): KAGVTQTPRYLIKTRGQQVTLSCSPISGHRSVSWYQQTPGQGLQFLFEYFSETQRNKGNFPGRFSGRQFSNSRSEMNVSTLELGDSALYLCASSGTGDSGELFFGEGSRLTVL.